The 19 T cell receptor beta chains listed next were all sequenced from one sample in a study of T cell repertoires in cytomegalovirus infection. TCRdb used MiXCR to reprocess the reads, holding one entry per CDR3 protein. The data show 350,000 to 400,000 distinct CDR3 sequences, approximately 30% seen once. These receptors' targets are unknown. The material was cultured PBMCs, obtained from culture after CMV antigen stimulation. Receptors originate from a human donor in good health (CMV status not recorded). Some clones in this sample may be carry-over from other donors' samples.

This clonotype has more than one count but fewer than ten. This chain joins TRBV5-4 and TRBJ2-2; perhaps TRBD1 as D (5 bases). This CDR3 spans 15 amino acids. Looked up from germline, CDR1 is SGHNT and CDR2 is YYREEE (reference sequence). The ends were cut back, 0 bases at V and 7 bases at J, with 13 bases in the middle. CDR3 loop: CASSLGQGGLGELFF. The DNA for the CDR3 is TGTGCCAGCAGCTTGGGGCAGGGCGGTCTCGGGGAGCTGTTTTTT.

This clonotype has a handful of counts. DNA of the CDR3: TGTGCCAGCAGTTCTTCTATGGGTGCGGCCTATGGCTACACCTTC. Amino acid sequence: CASSSSMGAAYGYTF. The chain combines TRBV7-2 with TRBJ1-2; the D is unclear. CDR1 SGHTA and CDR2 FQGNSA come from the germline V gene. V was trimmed by 6 bases and J by 4 bases, leaving 18 bases between them. The CDR3 contains 15 residues. The complete variable domain, with remaining parts taken from reference TRBV7-2 and TRBJ1-2, reads GAGVSQSPSNKVTEKGKDVELRCDPISGHTALYWYRQSLGQGLEFLIYFQGNSAPDKSGLPSDRFSAERTGGSVSTLTIQRTQQEDSAVYLCASSSSMGAAYGYTFGSGTRLTVV.

This clonotype has a handful of counts. The rearrangement uses TRBV7-2 and TRBJ2-2, with 12 bases lining up with TRBD2. This CDR3 comprises 16 residues. The V and J ends lost 0 bases and 6 bases, in that order; junction bases with no gene match: 2. The germline V gene has CDR1 SGHTA and CDR2 FQGNSA. Written as DNA, the CDR3 is TGTGCCAGCAGCTTAGCACTAGCGGGAGGTGCCGGGGAGCTGTTTTTT. Amino acid sequence: CASSLALAGGAGELFF.

Sample share makes this clonotype medium-sized. The rearrangement links TRBV7-6 to TRBJ2-5; TRBD1 aligns across 7 bases. The CDR3 totals 16 residues. J lost 5 bases, V lost 2 bases, and 11 bases had no gene match. Germline V lookup: CDR1 SGHVS, CDR2 FNYEAQ. The CDR3 reads CASSLSPTGAIETQYF. In DNA, the CDR3 is TGTGCCAGCAGCTTATCCCCAACAGGGGCGATCGAGACCCAGTACTTC.

The chain employs TRBV12-3 or TRBV12-4 and TRBJ1-5, with D uncertain. CDR3 length: 14 amino acids. V lost 2 bases to trimming and J lost 2 bases, with 7 bases between them. The CDR3 reads CASSLPWGNQPQHF. The DNA of the CDR3 is TGTGCCAGCAGTTTACCCTGGGGCAATCAGCCCCAGCATTTT.

This clonotype turned up a few times. J is TRBJ2-1 and V is TRBV6-2 or TRBV6-3, with TRBD2 matching over 11 bases. Per germline, CDR1 MNHEY and CDR2 SVGEGT. The V segment lost 0 bases and the J segment 6 bases; nucleotides outside the gene matches: 1. The CDR3 covers 15 residues. The CDR3 protein is CASSYSLAGGNEQFF. In nucleotides, the CDR3 is TGTGCCAGCAGTTACTCGCTAGCGGGAGGCAATGAGCAGTTCTTC.

A few counts support this clonotype. The chain couples TRBV20-1 to TRBJ1-2; D is ambiguous. Trimming shortened V by 2 bases and J by 3 bases, and 10 bases separated the two germline ends. Germline V gene data show CDR1 as DFQATT and CDR2 as SNEGSKA (reference sequence). The CDR3 covers 13 residues. Written as DNA, the CDR3 is TGCAGTGCTAGAACCTTGGTGGACTATGGCTACACCTTC. It encodes CSARTLVDYGYTF.

The CDR3 region has the DNA TGTGCCAGCAGCGCCGGACAGGGGTACACTGAAGCTTTCTTT. Translated: CASSAGQGYTEAFF. The chain recombines TRBV7-9 with TRBJ1-1; TRBD1 matches 9 bases. There are 14 residues in the CDR3. Germline V gene sequence: CDR1 SEHNR, CDR2 FQNEAQ (reference sequence). V shed 5 bases, J shed 3 bases, and the junction held 4 bases outside the gene matches.

The chain couples TRBV7-6 to TRBJ2-1; D gene unclear. Germline CDR1 is SGHVS and CDR2 is FNYEAQ. Trimming cost V 5 bases and J 3 bases, with 8 bases left between them. CDR3 length: 13 amino acids. The chain's CDR3 is CASSTSRYNEQFF. As DNA, the CDR3 is TGTGCCAGCAGCACAAGCCGCTACAATGAGCAGTTCTTC. Complete variable domain (other parts from reference TRBV7-6 and TRBJ2-1): GAGVSQSPRYKVTKRGQDVALRCDPISGHVSLYWYRQALGQGPEFLTYFNYEAQQDKSGLPNDRFSAERPEGSISTLTIQRTEQRDSAMYRCASSTSRYNEQFFGPGTRLTVL.

The chain recombines TRBV24-1 with TRBJ1-5; a weak D match, TRBD1 (6 bases). V dropped 3 bases and J dropped 4 bases, with 9 bases sitting between them. CDR1 is KGHDR and CDR2 is SFDVKD in the germline V gene. The CDR3 extends over 14 amino acids. Written as DNA, the CDR3 is TGTGCCACCAGTGATCCAGGGGAAAATCAGCCCCAGCATTTT. Its translation: CATSDPGENQPQHF.

The chain is built from TRBV5-1 and TRBJ2-1; D is uncertain. CDR1 SGHRS and CDR2 YFSETQ come from the germline V gene. The CDR3 contains 12 residues. V was cut by 0 bases and J by 5 bases, with 3 bases left in between. This CDR3 is CASSLENNEQFF. The CDR3 bases are TGCGCCAGCAGCTTGGAGAACAATGAGCAGTTCTTC.

The genes are TRBV6-1 and TRBJ2-5; D is perhaps TRBD1 (6 bases). Germline-derived CDR1 and CDR2 are MNHNS and SASEGT. The CDR3 runs 15 residues. V dropped 7 bases and J dropped 5 bases, with 20 bases sitting between them. The CDR3 nucleotides are TGTGCCAGCACGTCCCCGGCAGGGGTCCGGGAGACCCAGTACTTC. It yields the protein CASTSPAGVRETQYF.

The CDR3 bases are TGTGCCAGCAGTACCCGGGACGGCCCCTATGGCTACACCTTC. Translated, it gives CASSTRDGPYGYTF. J is TRBJ1-2 and V is TRBV28; D might be TRBD1 (5 bases). Germline CDR1 MDHEN, CDR2 SYDVKM. The CDR3 is made up of 14 amino acids. Trimming stripped 5 bases from V and 4 bases from J, with 14 bases between.

This clonotype occurred a few times. The chain is built from TRBV7-2 and TRBJ1-5; no reliable D call. Per the germline V gene, CDR1 is SGHTA and CDR2 is FQGNSA. The CDR3 spans 21 residues. Trimming took off 0 bases at V and 0 bases at J, with 24 bases between the two ends. CDR3 in DNA: TGTGCCAGCAGCTTAGCTCTGGGCTTGCACAGATCCCCTTATAGCAATCAGCCCCAGCATTTT. This encodes CASSLALGLHRSPYSNQPQHF.

The chain is built from TRBV6-1 and TRBJ2-1; 9 nucleotides align to TRBD1. Trimming at V came to 5 bases and at J to 6 bases, leaving 11 bases not matched to a gene. This CDR3 is built from 16 residues. Germline V gives CDR1 MNHNS, CDR2 SASEGT. The CDR3 nucleotides read TGTGCCAGCAGTACCCAGGGACAGGGCGGATTCAATGAGCAGTTCTTC. It encodes CASSTQGQGGFNEQFF.

The chain joins TRBV10-3 to TRBJ2-7; 8 bases align to TRBD1. CDR1 ENHRY and CDR2 SYGVKD come from the germline V gene. V shed 11 bases, J shed 3 bases, and the junction held 6 bases outside the gene matches. The CDR3 is 12 amino acids. The chain's CDR3 is CAVSGQGYEQYF. The CDR3 bases are TGTGCCGTATCCGGACAGGGCTACGAGCAGTACTTC.

The gene calls are TRBV20-1 and TRBJ2-1, with 8 bases that match TRBD2. After removal of 2 bases from V and 9 bases from J, the junction contained 9 bases not matched to a gene. The CDR3 consists of 14 residues. Per the germline V gene, CDR1 is DFQATT and CDR2 is SNEGSKA (reference sequence). DNA for the CDR3: TGCAGTGCTAGATCTGAGACTAGCGCGGTTGAGCAGTTCTTC. Its translation is CSARSETSAVEQFF.

For the CDR3, the DNA is TGTGCCAGCAGCTTAGGGACAGTGAATGAAAAACTGTTTTTT. Residues: CASSLGTVNEKLFF. The genes are TRBV7-2 and TRBJ1-4, with a tentative D call TRBD1 (6 bases). The CDR3 has 14 amino acids. The germline gives CDR1 SGHTA, CDR2 FQGNSA. V was cut by 1 base and J by 5 bases, with 8 bases left in between.

This clonotype occurred a few times. The gene calls are TRBV19 and TRBJ2-3; 8 bases align to TRBD1. With 2 bases clipped from V and 2 bases from J, the junction kept 6 bases outside the gene matches. Germline V gene data show CDR1 as LNHDA and CDR2 as SQIVND (reference sequence). The CDR3 totals 16 residues. CDR3 protein: CASSIIGTGDTDTQYF. The CDR3 nucleotides read TGTGCCAGTAGTATAATCGGGACAGGAGACACAGATACGCAGTATTTT.